This T cell receptor beta chain was obtained from a study of blood T cell repertoires in COVID-19. Turning to the study itself: Sources were T cells, B-cell-depleted T cells, or PBMCs; the material itself was cDNA or gDNA.

Original processing notes: Counts of nucleated cells, estimated from reference gene primer amplification, were obtained. The method was immunoSEQ multiplex PCR; TCRdb's version includes in-frame clones alone and lacks a portion of them. V, J and clone size derive from that table, while D and trimming were established from the DNA sequence. This sample has roughly 81,000 clones, with around 90% found just once. Losses at the gene ends were 3 bases for V and 4 bases for J; bases not matched to a gene: 6. The CDR3 has 16 amino acids. The germline CDR1 and CDR2 sequences are MDHEN and SYDVKM. The rearrangement joins TRBV28 to TRBJ1-4; 9 bases map to TRBD1. The TCR sequence derives from a man aged 25 to 45 with acute or convalescent COVID-19. The sample taken for sequencing was peripheral blood. The CDR3, as DNA: TGTGCCAGCAGTTTGGTAGGGACAGGGCATAATGAAAAACTGTTTTTT. It encodes CASSLVGTGHNEKLFF.